The rows below give T cell receptor beta chains drawn from one sample of a study of shared clonotypes between healthy human individuals. Here immunoSEQ multiplex PCR was the method, and the copy in TCRdb shows in-frame clones only, minus some. The table shows roughly 1.5 million clones, with 95% to 99% occurring only once. The specimen sequenced was naive CD4+ T cells sorted from blood. The receptors come from a man in his thirties or forties in good health. CDR3s include the opening cysteine and the closing phenylalanine or tryptophan. Fields, in order: J gene, clone size, V gene, D gene, CDR3 DNA, CDR3 protein. The D gene is left open where the match is weak. A clone size is listed for some rows: how often the clone was seen (once, few, many), or a class if it is expanded.

j_call: TRBJ2-7; clone_size: -; v_call: TRBV18; d_call: -; cdr3_nt: TGTGCCAGCTCACCAATCGGGCGGCAGGGAATCCACGAGCAGTACTTC; cdr3_aa: CASSPIGRQGIHEQYF
j_call: TRBJ2-2; clone_size: -; v_call: TRBV18; d_call: -; cdr3_nt: TGTGCCAGCTCCCGGACAGCCGGGGAGCTGTTTTTT; cdr3_aa: CASSRTAGELFF
j_call: TRBJ1-3; clone_size: -; v_call: TRBV18; d_call: -; cdr3_nt: TGTGCCAGCTCACCAGGAGGGGGGGCCCAACACTCTGGAAACACCATATATTTT; cdr3_aa: CASSPGGGAQHSGNTIYF
j_call: TRBJ1-1; clone_size: -; v_call: TRBV20-1; d_call: -; cdr3_nt: TGCAGTGTCCCAGGGGTTGCTGAAGCTTTCTTT; cdr3_aa: CSVPGVAEAFF
j_call: TRBJ2-5; clone_size: -; v_call: TRBV11-2; d_call: -; cdr3_nt: TGTGCCAGCAGGGAGGGGGAGACCCAGTACTTC; cdr3_aa: CASREGETQYF
j_call: TRBJ2-7; clone_size: -; v_call: TRBV5-5; d_call: TRBD1; cdr3_nt: TGTGCCAGCAGTCCGTCCGGGACAGGGGGCGGCTCCTACGAGCAGTACTTC; cdr3_aa: CASSPSGTGGGSYEQYF
j_call: TRBJ2-7; clone_size: -; v_call: TRBV7-2; d_call: TRBD2; cdr3_nt: TGTGCCAGCAGCTTAAATTTATGGCTAGCGGGAGGGACGGGGGAGCAGTACTTC; cdr3_aa: CASSLNLWLAGGTGEQYF
j_call: TRBJ1-5; clone_size: -; v_call: TRBV7-2; d_call: -; cdr3_nt: TGTGCCAGCAGCTTAGAACCGAGGCACATGACCAATCAGCCCCAGCATTTT; cdr3_aa: CASSLEPRHMTNQPQHF
j_call: TRBJ2-7; clone_size: -; v_call: TRBV7-7; d_call: TRBD1; cdr3_nt: TGTGCTAGCAGCCGGGACAGGGTGAGCCACGAGCAGTACTTC; cdr3_aa: CASSRDRVSHEQYF
j_call: TRBJ2-7; clone_size: -; v_call: TRBV11-1; d_call: -; cdr3_nt: TGTGCCAGCAGCTACGCCGGGAGTAGCTCCTACGAGCAGTACTTC; cdr3_aa: CASSYAGSSSYEQYF
j_call: TRBJ2-1; clone_size: -; v_call: TRBV11-2; d_call: -; cdr3_nt: TGTGCCAGCAGCCTAAGTGGAAATGAGCAGTTCTTC; cdr3_aa: CASSLSGNEQFF
j_call: TRBJ2-7; clone_size: -; v_call: TRBV5-1; d_call: TRBD2; cdr3_nt: TGCGCCAGCAGCGCACTAGCGGGAGTCTCCTACGAGCAGTACTTC; cdr3_aa: CASSALAGVSYEQYF
j_call: TRBJ1-3; clone_size: -; v_call: TRBV29-1; d_call: TRBD1; cdr3_nt: TGCAGCGTCGCCGGGACAGAGAACACCATATATTTT; cdr3_aa: CSVAGTENTIYF
j_call: TRBJ2-7; clone_size: -; v_call: TRBV5-1; d_call: TRBD1; cdr3_nt: TGCGCCAGCAGCTCGTGGACAGGGGTAAACCTGTACGAGCAGTACTTC; cdr3_aa: CASSSWTGVNLYEQYF
j_call: TRBJ1-1; clone_size: once; v_call: TRBV16; d_call: -; cdr3_nt: TGTGCCAGCAGCCAATTTTTGAGAACAGGCTCTGAAGCTTTCTTT; cdr3_aa: CASSQFLRTGSEAFF
j_call: TRBJ1-5; clone_size: -; v_call: TRBV19; d_call: -; cdr3_nt: TGTGCCAGTAGTACCGAAAAGGGGCAGCCCCAGCATTTT; cdr3_aa: CASSTEKGQPQHF
j_call: TRBJ2-7; clone_size: -; v_call: TRBV27; d_call: TRBD1; cdr3_nt: TGTGCCAGCAGTTTCATGGACAGGGGACACGAGCAGTACTTC; cdr3_aa: CASSFMDRGHEQYF
j_call: TRBJ2-2; clone_size: -; v_call: TRBV5-1; d_call: TRBD1; cdr3_nt: TGCGCCAGCAGCCCCGGGACAGGGGACACCGGGGAGCTGTTTTTT; cdr3_aa: CASSPGTGDTGELFF
j_call: TRBJ2-5; clone_size: -; v_call: TRBV30; d_call: -; cdr3_nt: TGTGCCTGGAGTGTACCTCGGCTAGCCCCCGCGGGGGAGACCCAGTACTTC; cdr3_aa: CAWSVPRLAPAGETQYF
j_call: TRBJ2-3; clone_size: -; v_call: TRBV5-1; d_call: -; cdr3_nt: TGCGCCAGCAGCTTGGTTGGTAATGTTGCAGATACGCAGTATTTT; cdr3_aa: CASSLVGNVADTQYF
j_call: TRBJ2-5; clone_size: -; v_call: TRBV5-1; d_call: TRBD1; cdr3_nt: TGCGCCAGCAGCAGGGACCCACGACAGGGGGCGGGGGAGACCCAGTACTTC; cdr3_aa: CASSRDPRQGAGETQYF
j_call: TRBJ2-2; clone_size: -; v_call: TRBV5-6; d_call: -; cdr3_nt: TGTGCCAGCAGCGGGGACACCGGGGAGCTGTTTTTT; cdr3_aa: CASSGDTGELFF